The sequence of this T cell receptor (beta chain) was determined in a study of molecular identifiers for immune sequencing clone quantification. At least ten counts were recorded for this clonotype. Its target is unknown. Each CDR3 protein gets one entry after TCRdb re-called the PCR reads with MiXCR. In the table there are about 60,000 distinct CDR3 sequences, roughly a fifth of which are singletons. The study, taken as a whole, reports: Over 98% of CMV-specific effector molecules, but under 1% of naive ones, were in clones above 20 copies.

The V end lost 0 bases, the J end lost 0 bases, and 9 bases lay between the germline ends. CDR1 and CDR2 from the germline V gene are DFQATT and SNEGSKA (reference sequence). The CDR3 spans 16 residues. A CD8+CD4-CCR7+CD45RA+ phenotype served as the sorting definition for naive CD8 T cells. The chain joins TRBV20-1 to TRBJ2-6; D may match TRBD1 or TRBD2 (5 bases each). Sequencing was done on a sample of naive CD8+ T cells from blood, with Jurkat cell RNA spiked in. Sample subset: FACS-sorted CD8+CD4-CCR7+CD45RA+ naive T cells. The clonotype comes from a human donor in good health. Some libraries in this study had Jurkat cell RNA spiked in. The CDR3 nucleotides read TGCAGTGCTAGAGAGGGGGTTTTCTCTGGGGCCAACGTCCTGACTTTC. Translated: CSAREGVFSGANVLTF.